This TCR beta chain was identified during a study of blood T cells in healthy people across ages. Points from the study as a whole: Across the age range, TCR beta diversity per million T cells fell in a roughly linear way. More naive CD4+ cells and higher diversity were found in long-lived than in aged donors. The unsorted PBMCs prevented any conclusive comparison of naive versus antigen-experienced cells. CMV infection status of these donors was not known.

In its sample, this clonotype was seen many times. Its target is not known. The second PCR ran about 6 to 11 cycles with a sample-barcoded 5' primer and J-beta primers. In TCRdb, the 5' RACE reads were re-called with MiXCR into one record per CDR3 protein. The table includes about 570,000 distinct CDR3 sequences, 27% detected once. The clonotype was recovered from an older woman in good health. The sample consisted of blood.

CDR3 sequence (DNA): TGCAGCGTTGGACTCTCAGAAAACATTCAGTACTTC. This gives the protein CSVGLSENIQYF. The gene calls are TRBV29-1 and TRBJ2-4; D gene unclear. CDR1 and CDR2 from the germline V gene are SQVTM and ANQGSEA. Between the trimmed V and J ends, which lost 4 bases and 5 bases, there was a span of 9 bases. The CDR3 is 12 residues long.